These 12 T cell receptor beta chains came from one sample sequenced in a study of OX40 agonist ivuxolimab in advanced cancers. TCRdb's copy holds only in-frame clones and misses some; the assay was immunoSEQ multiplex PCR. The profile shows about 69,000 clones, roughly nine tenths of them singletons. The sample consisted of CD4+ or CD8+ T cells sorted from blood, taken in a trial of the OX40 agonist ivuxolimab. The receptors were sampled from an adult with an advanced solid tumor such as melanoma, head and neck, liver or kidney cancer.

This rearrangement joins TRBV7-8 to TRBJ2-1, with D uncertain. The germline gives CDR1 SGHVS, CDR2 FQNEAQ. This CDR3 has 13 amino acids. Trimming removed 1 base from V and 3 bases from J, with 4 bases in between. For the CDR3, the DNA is TGTGCCAGCAGCTTAGATCTCTACAATGAGCAGTTCTTC. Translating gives CASSLDLYNEQFF.

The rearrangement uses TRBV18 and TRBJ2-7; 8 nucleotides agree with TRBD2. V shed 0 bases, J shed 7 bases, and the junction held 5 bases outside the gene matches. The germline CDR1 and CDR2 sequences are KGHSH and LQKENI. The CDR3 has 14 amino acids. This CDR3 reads CASSPPTSGGEQYF. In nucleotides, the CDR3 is TGTGCCAGCTCACCACCGACCAGCGGGGGAGAGCAGTACTTC.

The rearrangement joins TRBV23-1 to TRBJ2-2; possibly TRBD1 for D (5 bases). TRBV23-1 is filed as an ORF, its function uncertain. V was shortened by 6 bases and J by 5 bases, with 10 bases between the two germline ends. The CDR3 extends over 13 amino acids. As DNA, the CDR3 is TGCGCCAGCAGCGACAGAACTACCGGGGAGCTGTTTTTT. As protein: CASSDRTTGELFF.

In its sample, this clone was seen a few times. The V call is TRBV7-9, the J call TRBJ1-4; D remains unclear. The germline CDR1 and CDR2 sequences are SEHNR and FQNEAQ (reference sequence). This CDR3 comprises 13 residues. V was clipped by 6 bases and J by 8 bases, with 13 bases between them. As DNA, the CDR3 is TGTGCCAGCAGTCTAGAGGGTTCCGAAAAACTGTTTTTT. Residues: CASSLEGSEKLFF.

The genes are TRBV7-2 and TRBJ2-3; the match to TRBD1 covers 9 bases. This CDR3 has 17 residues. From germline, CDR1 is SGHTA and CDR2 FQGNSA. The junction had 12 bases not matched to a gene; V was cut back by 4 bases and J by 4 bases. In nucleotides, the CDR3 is TGTGCCAGCAGCTCCCACGTCCCGGGACAGGGATCAGATACGCAGTATTTT. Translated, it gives CASSSHVPGQGSDTQYF.

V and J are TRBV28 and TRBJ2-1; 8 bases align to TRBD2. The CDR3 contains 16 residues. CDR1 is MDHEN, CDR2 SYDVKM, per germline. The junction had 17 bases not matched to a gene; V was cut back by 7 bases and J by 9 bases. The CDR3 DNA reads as TGTGCCAGCAACCCCGTCTTAGCGGGACTGATTGGTGAGCAGTTCTTC. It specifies CASNPVLAGLIGEQFF.

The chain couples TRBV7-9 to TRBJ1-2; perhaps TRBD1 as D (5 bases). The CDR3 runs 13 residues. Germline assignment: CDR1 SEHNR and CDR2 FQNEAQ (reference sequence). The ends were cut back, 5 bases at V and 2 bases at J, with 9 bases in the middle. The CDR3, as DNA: TGTGCCAGCAGCCACGGGGCAAACTATGGCTACACCTTC. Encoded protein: CASSHGANYGYTF.

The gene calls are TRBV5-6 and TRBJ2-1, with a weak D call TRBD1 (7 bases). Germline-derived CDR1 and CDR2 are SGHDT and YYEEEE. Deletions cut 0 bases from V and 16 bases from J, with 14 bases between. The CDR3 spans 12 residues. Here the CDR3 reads CASSLALQGGFF. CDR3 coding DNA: TGTGCCAGCAGCTTGGCCCTGCAGGGGGGCTTCTTC. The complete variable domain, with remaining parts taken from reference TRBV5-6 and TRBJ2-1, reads DAGVTQSPTHLIKTRGQQVTLRCSPKSGHDTVSWYQQALGQGPQFIFQYYEEEERQRGNFPDRFSGHQFPNYSSELNVNALLLGDSALYLCASSLALQGGFFGPGTRLTVL.

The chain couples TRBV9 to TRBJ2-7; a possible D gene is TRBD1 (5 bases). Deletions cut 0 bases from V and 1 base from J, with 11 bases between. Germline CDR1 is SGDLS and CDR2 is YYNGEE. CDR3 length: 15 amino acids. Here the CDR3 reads CASSVEGQGSYEQYF. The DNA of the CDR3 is TGTGCCAGCAGCGTAGAGGGTCAGGGTTCCTACGAGCAGTACTTC. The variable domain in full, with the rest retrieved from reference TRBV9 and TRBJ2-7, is DSGVTQTPKHLITATGQRVTLRCSPRSGDLSVYWYQQSLDQGLQFLIQYYNGEERAKGNILERFSAQQFPDLHSELNLSSLELGDSALYFCASSVEGQGSYEQYFGPGTRLTVT.

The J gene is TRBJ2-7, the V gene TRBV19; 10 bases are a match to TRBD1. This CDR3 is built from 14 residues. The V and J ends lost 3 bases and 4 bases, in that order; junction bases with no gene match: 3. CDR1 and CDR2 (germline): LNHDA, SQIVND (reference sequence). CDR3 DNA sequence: TGTGCCAGTAGTATCTCGGGACAGGGGTACGAGCAGTACTTC. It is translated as CASSISGQGYEQYF.

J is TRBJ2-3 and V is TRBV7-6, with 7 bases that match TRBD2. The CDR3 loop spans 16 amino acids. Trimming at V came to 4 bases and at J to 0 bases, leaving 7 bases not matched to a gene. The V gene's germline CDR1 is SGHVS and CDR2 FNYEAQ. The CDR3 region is CASSYSAGISTDTQYF. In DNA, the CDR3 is TGTGCCAGCAGCTACTCAGCGGGGATAAGCACAGATACGCAGTATTTT.

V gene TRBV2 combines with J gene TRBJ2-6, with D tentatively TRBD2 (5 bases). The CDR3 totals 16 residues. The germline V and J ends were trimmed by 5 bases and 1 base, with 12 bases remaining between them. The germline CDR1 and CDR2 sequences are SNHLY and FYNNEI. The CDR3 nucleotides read TGTGCCAGCAGTTCGGGAATAAATTCTGGGGCCAACGTCCTGACTTTC. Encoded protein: CASSSGINSGANVLTF.